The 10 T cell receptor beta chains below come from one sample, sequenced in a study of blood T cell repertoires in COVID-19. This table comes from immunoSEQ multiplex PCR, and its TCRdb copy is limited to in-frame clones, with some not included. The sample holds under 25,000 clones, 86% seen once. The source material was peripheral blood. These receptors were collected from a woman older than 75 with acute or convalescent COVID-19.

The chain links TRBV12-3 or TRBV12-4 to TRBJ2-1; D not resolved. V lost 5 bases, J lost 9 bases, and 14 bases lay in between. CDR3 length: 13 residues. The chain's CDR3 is CASSAGSRGEQFF. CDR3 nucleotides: TGTGCCAGCAGTGCTGGGTCCCGCGGTGAGCAGTTCTTC.

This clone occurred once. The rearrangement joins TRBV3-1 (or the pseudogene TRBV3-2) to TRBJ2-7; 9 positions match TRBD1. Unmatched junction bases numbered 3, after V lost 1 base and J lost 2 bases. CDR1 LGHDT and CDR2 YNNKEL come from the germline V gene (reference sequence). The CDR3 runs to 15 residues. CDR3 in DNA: TGTGCCAGCAGCCAAGCCGGGACAGGGACCTACGAGCAGTACTTC. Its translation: CASSQAGTGTYEQYF.

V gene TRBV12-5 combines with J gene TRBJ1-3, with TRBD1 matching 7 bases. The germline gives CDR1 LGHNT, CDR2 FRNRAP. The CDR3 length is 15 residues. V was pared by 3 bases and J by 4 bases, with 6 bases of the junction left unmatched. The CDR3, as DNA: TGTGCTAGTGGTTTTTTACAGGGGTTCGGAAACACCATATATTTT. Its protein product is CASGFLQGFGNTIYF. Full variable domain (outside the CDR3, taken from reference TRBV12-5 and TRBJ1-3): DARVTQTPRHKVTEMGQEVTMRCQPILGHNTVFWYRQTMMQGLELLAYFRNRAPLDDSGMPKDRFSAEMPDATLATLKIQPSEPRDSAVYFCASGFLQGFGNTIYFGEGSWLTVV.

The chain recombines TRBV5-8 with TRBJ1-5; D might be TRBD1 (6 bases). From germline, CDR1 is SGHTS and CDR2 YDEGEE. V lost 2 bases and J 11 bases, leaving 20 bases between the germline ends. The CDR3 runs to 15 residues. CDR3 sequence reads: CASSLEGGFLETQHF. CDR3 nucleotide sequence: TGTGCCAGCAGCTTAGAAGGGGGATTCCTCGAGACCCAGCATTTT.

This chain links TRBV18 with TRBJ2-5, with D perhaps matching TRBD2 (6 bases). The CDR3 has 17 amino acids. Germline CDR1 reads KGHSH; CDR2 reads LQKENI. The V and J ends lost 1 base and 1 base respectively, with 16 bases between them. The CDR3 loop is CASSPRPRGTRQETQYF. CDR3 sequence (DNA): TGTGCCAGCTCACCACGACCTCGGGGGACCCGCCAAGAGACCCAGTACTTC.

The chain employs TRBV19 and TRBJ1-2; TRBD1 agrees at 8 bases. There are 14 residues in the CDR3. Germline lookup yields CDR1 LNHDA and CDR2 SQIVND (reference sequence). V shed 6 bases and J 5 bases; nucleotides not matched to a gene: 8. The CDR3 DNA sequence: TGTGCCAGTAGGGGGAGAAGGACAGGGTATGGCTACACCTTC. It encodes CASRGRRTGYGYTF.

CDR3 coding DNA: TGTGCCTGGTTATATCAGGGGGAAGAGGAAAAACTGTTTTTT. It yields the protein CAWLYQGEEEKLFF. V and J are TRBV30 and TRBJ1-4; 7 nucleotides agree with TRBD1. V lost 5 bases, J lost 8 bases, and 11 bases stayed unmatched. CDR1 GTSNPN and CDR2 SVGIG come from the germline V gene (reference sequence). This CDR3 is 14 amino acids long. The full variable domain, its missing parts supplied by reference TRBV30 and TRBJ1-4, is SQTIHQWPATLVQPVGSPLSLECTVEGTSNPNLYWYRQAAGRGLQLLFYSVGIGQISSEVPQNLSASRPQDRQFILSSKKLLLSDSGFYLCAWLYQGEEEKLFFGSGTQLSVL.

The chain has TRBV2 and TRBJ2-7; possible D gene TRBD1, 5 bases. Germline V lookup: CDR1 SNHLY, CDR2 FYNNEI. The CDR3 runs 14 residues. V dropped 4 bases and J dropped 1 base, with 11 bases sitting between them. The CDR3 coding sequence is TGTGCCAGCAGTGTTCAGGGTGTTTCCTACGAGCAGTACTTC. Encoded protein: CASSVQGVSYEQYF.

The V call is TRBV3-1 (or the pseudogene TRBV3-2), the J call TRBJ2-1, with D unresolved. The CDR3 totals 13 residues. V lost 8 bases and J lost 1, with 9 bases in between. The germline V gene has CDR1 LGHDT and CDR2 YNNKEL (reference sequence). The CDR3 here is CASSVLSYNEQFF. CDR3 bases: TGTGCCAGCTCCGTATTATCCTACAATGAGCAGTTCTTC.

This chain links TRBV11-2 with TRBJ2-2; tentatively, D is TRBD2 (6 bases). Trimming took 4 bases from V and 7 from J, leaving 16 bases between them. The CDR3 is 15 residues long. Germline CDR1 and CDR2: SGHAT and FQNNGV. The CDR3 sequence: CASSSSRGELGELFF. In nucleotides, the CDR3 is TGTGCCAGCAGCTCAAGCCGCGGGGAGCTCGGGGAGCTGTTTTTT.